The 7 T cell receptor beta chains below were found in one sample sequenced in a study of T cells expressing NK-cell markers. TCRdb reprocessed the 5' RACE reads; each CDR3 protein has one entry and no DNA is given. The listing contains some 150,000 distinct CDR3 sequences. The specimen sequenced was blood T cells: a sorted CD56 or NKG2C T cell subset, CD4+ or CD8+ T cells, or bulk PBMC T cells (not recorded which). These receptors originate from a man aged 18 to 30 in good health.

The V gene is TRBV14, the J gene TRBJ2-2; lacking DNA, the TRBD2 call made by TCRdb goes unchecked. Germline V gene data show CDR1 as SGHDN and CDR2 as FVKESK. The CDR3 covers 13 residues. CDR3 protein: CASSPGLNGELFF.

The chain has TRBV19 and TRBJ2-1; TCRdb's D gene call, TRBD2, goes unchecked for lack of DNA. The CDR3 totals 16 residues. Germline loops: CDR1 LNHDA, CDR2 SQIVND (reference sequence). CDR3 protein: CASSRGEAASMNEQFF.

J is TRBJ2-2 and V is TRBV5-1; lacking DNA, the TRBD2 call made by TCRdb goes unchecked. In germline, CDR1 is SGHRS, CDR2 YFSETQ. The CDR3 runs 13 residues. The CDR3 protein is CATGLPNTGELFF.

The chain is built from TRBV4-3 and TRBJ2-7; TCRdb gives TRBD1 as the D gene, but with no DNA this cannot be confirmed. Germline lookup yields CDR1 LGHNA and CDR2 YSLEER. CDR3 length: 14 amino acids. The CDR3 sequence is CASSQAPGQGEQYF.

V usage is TRBV12-5 and J usage is TRBJ2-3; the TCRdb D gene call, TRBD2, has no DNA to confirm it. Germline loops: CDR1 LGHNT, CDR2 FRNRAP. The CDR3 has 14 amino acids. The CDR3 reads CASGLAGGTDTQYF.

V usage is TRBV6-2 or TRBV6-3 and J usage is TRBJ1-5; TCRdb proposes TRBD1, but this gene call is untestable without DNA. The CDR3 runs 17 residues. Looked up from germline, CDR1 is MNHEY and CDR2 is SVGEGT. The chain's CDR3 is CASRDDRDEYSNQPQHF.

The chain has TRBV30 and TRBJ1-1; checking the TCRdb D call of TRBD1 is not possible without DNA. Germline V gene data show CDR1 as GTSNPN and CDR2 as SVGIG (reference sequence). This CDR3 spans 13 amino acids. CDR3 sequence: CAWRAPENTEAFF.